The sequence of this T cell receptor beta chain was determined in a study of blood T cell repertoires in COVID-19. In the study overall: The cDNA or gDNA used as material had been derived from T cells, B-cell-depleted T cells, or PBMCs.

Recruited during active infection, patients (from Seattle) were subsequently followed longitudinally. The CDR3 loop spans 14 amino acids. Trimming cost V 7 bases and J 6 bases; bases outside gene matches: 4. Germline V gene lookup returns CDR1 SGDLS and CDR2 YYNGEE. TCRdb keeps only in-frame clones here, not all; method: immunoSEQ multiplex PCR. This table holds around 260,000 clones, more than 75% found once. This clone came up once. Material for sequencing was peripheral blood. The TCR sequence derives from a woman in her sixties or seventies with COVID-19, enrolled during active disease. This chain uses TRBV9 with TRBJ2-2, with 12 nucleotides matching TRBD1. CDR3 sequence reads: CASGTGGSAGELFF. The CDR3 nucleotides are TGTGCCAGCGGGACAGGGGGCTCTGCCGGGGAGCTGTTTTTT.